This T cell receptor (beta chain) is drawn from a study of identical twins (dated by TCRdb to 2016 to 2018). Regarding the study in general: TCR alpha and beta repertoires from monozygotic twins, unrelated adults of various ages and cord blood were deep-sequenced to test whether fetal clonotypes persist. Replicate twin experiments were performed at different times using different library preparation protocols to rule out contamination.

Overall study outcomes, separate from this receptor: Invariant T cells such as MAIT and iNKT could partly confound zero-insertion analyses, though diverse VJ usage argued against this for most clonotypes. Because the same donors could not be followed over many years, the conclusions relied on cross-sectional statistical analysis. Compared with coincidental sharing between unrelated individuals, out-of-frame TCR alpha sequences shared between twins showed an excess of sequences with low generation probability. Out-of-frame TCR alpha sharing in monozygotic twins was systematically underestimated by recombination models, whereas sharing between unrelated individuals was in agreement with the recombination models. Excess twin sharing in beta out-of-frame sequences was weaker because fewer shared sequences lowered the signal-to-noise ratio. Abundant cord blood beta clonotypes had fewer insertions, young adult naive repertoires showed a similar but weaker trend, and memory repertoires showed no such trend.

Every donor was a healthy Caucasian. Using Miltenyi CD45RO+ enrichment and human naive T-cell isolation kits, memory (CD45RO+) and naive T cells were isolated from PBMC. From a lookup of the germline V gene (reference sequence), CDR1 and CDR2 are LNHDA and SQIVND. The CDR3 covers 14 residues, taking in both the cysteine and the phenylalanine. Kept here is only the CDR3 DNA, which spans 42 bases and is read in frame from base 1. The trim is 9 bases for V and 7 bases for J, with a gap of 21 bases between the germline ends. The method behind the library was 5' RACE. TCRdb records Illumina HiSeq 2000 as the sequencer. Template switching introduced a universal primer binding site; the final cDNA contained a unique molecular identifier, enabling accurate counting of TCR cDNA molecules. Specific primers in the conserved constant-segment region were used to synthesize first-strand cDNA for the TCR alpha and beta chains. Each cDNA library was double barcoded, with a SMART-Mk sample barcode plus Illumina barcodes, to control for contamination. Two successive PCR steps introduced TruSeq adapter sequences along with Illumina sample barcodes. TCR alpha and beta cDNA libraries were sequenced on the Illumina HiSeq platform with custom primers. The paper's processing steps were these. MiGEC was used to process raw reads and extract unique molecular identifiers, and MiXCR was used to find CDR3 positions. Recombination models were inferred per individual with the repgenHMM and IGoR tools using an EM algorithm. Shared clonotype analysis was performed with the tcR package in R, normalizing sharing by the product of cloneset sizes. To study raw recombination free of thymic and clonal selection effects, out-of-frame nonproductive sequences were analyzed. TCRdb redid the processing of the public reads, applying fastp at Q25 and MiXCR, and retained in-frame beta chains. CDR3 protein duplicates are merged, each entry listing the most common genes and DNA. These V and J calls rely on TCRdb rather than the paper's analysis. This sample holds a few hundred thousand distinct CDR3 sequences; over 9.5% were observed only once. The top ten clonotypes cover about 9.1% of the sample.

A word on this clonotype: Its antigen has not been determined. No much larger clonotype is one base removed from it; base qualities were not supplied.

Sample: memory T cells sorted from blood. Per the publication, the cell subset or site label means: CD45RO+ enriched T cells. The chain couples TRBV19 to TRBJ1-2; the D gene cannot be resolved reliably. This receptor was obtained from a man aged 50 to 60 in good health. The CDR3 protein is CARYRDTGSGGYTF. The sequence in DNA is TGTGCCAGATACCGGGATACCGGATCTGGTGGCTACACCTTC.